This TCR beta chain was sequenced for a study of blood T cell repertoires in COVID-19. Turning to the study itself: The origin of the acute and convalescent COVID-19 samples was the United States, Italy and Spain. T cells, B-cell-depleted T cells, or PBMCs provided the cDNA or gDNA that served as material.

As processed by the authors: Estimation of nucleated cell counts relied on the amplification of reference gene primers. Repertoires were generated with immunoSEQ multiplex PCR, while TCRdb's copy carries only in-frame clones and drops some. V and J calls and clone size are those listed in that table; D and trimming were worked out from the DNA. The sample lists more than 95,000 clones; around 81% were seen once. V was pared by 3 bases and J by 10 bases, with 18 bases between. CDR1 and CDR2 from the germline V gene are GTSNPN and SVGIG (reference sequence). There are 14 residues in the CDR3. The chain recombines TRBV30 with TRBJ1-4; the D gene is possibly TRBD1 (5 bases). Sequencing was performed on peripheral blood. The receptor was isolated from a man at least 80 years old with acute or convalescent COVID-19. The CDR3 nucleotides read TGTGCCTGGAGGAGTGTCAGGGAGGGTGGAAAACTGTTTTTT. Translation gives CAWRSVREGGKLFF.